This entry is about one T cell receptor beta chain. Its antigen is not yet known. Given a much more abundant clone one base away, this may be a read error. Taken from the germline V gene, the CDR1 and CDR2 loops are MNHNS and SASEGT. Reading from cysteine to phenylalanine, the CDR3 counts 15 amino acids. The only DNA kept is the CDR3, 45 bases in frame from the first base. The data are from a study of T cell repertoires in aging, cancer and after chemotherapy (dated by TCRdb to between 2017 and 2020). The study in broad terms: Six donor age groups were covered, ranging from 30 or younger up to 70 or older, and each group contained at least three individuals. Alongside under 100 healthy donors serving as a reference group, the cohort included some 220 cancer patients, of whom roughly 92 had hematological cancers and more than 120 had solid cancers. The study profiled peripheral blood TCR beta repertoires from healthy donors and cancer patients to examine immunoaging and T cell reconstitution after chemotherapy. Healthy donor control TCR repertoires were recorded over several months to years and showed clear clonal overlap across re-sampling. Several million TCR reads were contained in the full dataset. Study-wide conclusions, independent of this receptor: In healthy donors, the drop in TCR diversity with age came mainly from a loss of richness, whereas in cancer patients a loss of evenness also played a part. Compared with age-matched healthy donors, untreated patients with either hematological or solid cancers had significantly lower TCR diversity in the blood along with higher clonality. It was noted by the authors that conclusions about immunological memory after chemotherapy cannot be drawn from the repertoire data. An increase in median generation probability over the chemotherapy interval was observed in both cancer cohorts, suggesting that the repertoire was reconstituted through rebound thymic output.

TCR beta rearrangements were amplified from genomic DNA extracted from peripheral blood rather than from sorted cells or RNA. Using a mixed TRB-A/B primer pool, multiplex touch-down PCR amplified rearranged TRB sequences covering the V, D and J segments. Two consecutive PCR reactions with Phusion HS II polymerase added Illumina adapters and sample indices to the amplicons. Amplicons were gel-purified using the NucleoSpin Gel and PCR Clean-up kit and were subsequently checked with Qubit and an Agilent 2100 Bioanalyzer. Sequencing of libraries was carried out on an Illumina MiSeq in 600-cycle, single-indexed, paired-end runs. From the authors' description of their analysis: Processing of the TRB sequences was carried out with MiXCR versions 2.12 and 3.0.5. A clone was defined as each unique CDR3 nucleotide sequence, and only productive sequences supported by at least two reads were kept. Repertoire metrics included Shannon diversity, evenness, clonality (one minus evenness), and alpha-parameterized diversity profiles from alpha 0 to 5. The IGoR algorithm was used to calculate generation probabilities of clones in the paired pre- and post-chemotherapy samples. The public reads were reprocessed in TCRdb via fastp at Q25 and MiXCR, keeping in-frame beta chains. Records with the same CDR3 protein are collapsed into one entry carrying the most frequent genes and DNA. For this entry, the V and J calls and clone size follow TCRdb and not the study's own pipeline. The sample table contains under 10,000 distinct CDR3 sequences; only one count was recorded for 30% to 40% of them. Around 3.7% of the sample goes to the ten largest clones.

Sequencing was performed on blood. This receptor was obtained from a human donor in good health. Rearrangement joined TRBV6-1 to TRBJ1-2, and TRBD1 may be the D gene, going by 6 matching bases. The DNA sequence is TGTACCAGCAGTCTAGTACAGGGTCCTAACTATGGCTACACCTTC. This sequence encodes CTSSLVQGPNYGYTF.